The 5 T cell receptor beta chains given below trace back to one sample, sequenced in a study of T cell repertoires in cytomegalovirus infection. TCRdb called the reads again in MiXCR, with one record for every CDR3 protein. Here the sample spans 300,000 to 450,000 distinct CDR3 sequences, 18% being singletons. Sequencing used PBMCs. Receptor source: a human donor in good health (CMV status not recorded). Some clones in this sample may be carry-over from other donors' samples.

This chain links TRBV20-1 with TRBJ1-2, with D possibly being TRBD1 (5 bases). V shed 4 bases and J shed 7 bases, with 13 bases lying between them. Germline CDR1 is DFQATT and CDR2 is SNEGSKA (reference sequence). The CDR3 sequence is 12 residues long. CDR3 loop: CSATEGTGGYTF. The DNA of the CDR3 is TGCAGTGCTACCGAGGGGACCGGTGGCTACACCTTC.

This clonotype was detected only a few times. The V and J genes are TRBV20-1 and TRBJ2-5; either TRBD1 or TRBD2 may supply D (5 bases each). Trimming took off 0 bases at V and 5 bases at J, with 16 bases between the two ends. The CDR3 covers 15 residues. The V gene's germline CDR1 is DFQATT and CDR2 SNEGSKA (reference sequence). CDR3 sequence (DNA): TGCAGTGCTAGAGATCCCGGGGCGGCGTCGGAGACCCAGTACTTC. Its protein product is CSARDPGAASETQYF.

In this sample, this clonotype turned up many times. The CDR3 DNA is TGTGCCAGCAGCCCCTTCTATGAGCAGTTCTTC. Protein: CASSPFYEQFF. The V call is TRBV7-2, the J call TRBJ2-1; D gene ambiguous. The CDR3 consists of 11 residues. From germline, CDR1 is SGHTA and CDR2 FQGNSA. The V end lost 5 bases, the J end lost 8 bases, and 7 bases lay between the germline ends.

This chain links TRBV5-5 with TRBJ1-1, with unresolved D. CDR1 and CDR2 from the germline V gene are SGHKS and YYEKEE (reference sequence). The CDR3 is 16 residues long. V shed 1 base and J shed 2 bases, with 15 bases lying between them. The CDR3 DNA is TGTGCCAGCAGCTTGACGCGCGGATTCTTTAACACTGAAGCTTTCTTT. Translating gives CASSLTRGFFNTEAFF.

This clonotype was seen many times. J is TRBJ2-7 and V is TRBV7-9; 14 bases match TRBD2. The V segment lost 5 bases and the J segment 2 bases; nucleotides outside the gene matches: 14. The length of the CDR3 is 19 residues. The V gene's germline CDR1 is SEHNR and CDR2 FQNEAQ (reference sequence). The CDR3 DNA is TGTGCCAGCAGCCCTCCCGGACTAGCGGGGGGCCTTTACCCCTACGAGCAGTACTTC. Translated, it gives CASSPPGLAGGLYPYEQYF.